The T cell receptor beta chain described here comes from a study of human CD4 T cells and Enterobacteriaceae. All CD4+ cells other than CD45RA+CCR7+CD95- naive cells were sorted as memory, over 95% pure. Sorting first excluded CD8+, CD14+, CD16+, CD56+, CD19+ and CD25-bright cells. Whole-study results and caveats: Matching to same-donor CFSE-low cultures alone inferred ex vivo clonotype reactivity. Broadly cross-reactive clonotypes: about 55% of the 19 ranked in the top 5%.

Comment on this clone: The antigen is undetermined.

This CDR3 contains 11 residues. Generated by immunoSEQ multiplex PCR, the TCRdb table keeps only in-frame clones and is missing some. The top ten clones hold over 1.5% of a sample with 25,000 to 35,000 clones, around 80% of them seen once. The chain combines TRBV21-1 with TRBJ2-1. TRBV21-1 is tagged as a pseudogene. Sequencing input: memory CD4+ T cells from blood. The clonotype comes from a human donor in good health. CDR3 protein: CASSKAVEQFF. Here the CDR3 DNA reads TGTGCCAGCAGCAAAGCGGTCGAGCAGTTCTTC.